What follows are 8 T cell receptor beta chains derived from one specimen sequenced in a study of T cells after yellow fever vaccination (dated 2019 in TCRdb). The sample's treatment or condition label, in plain terms: live attenuated yellow fever vaccine strain. Library creation used 5' RACE. Instrument used: Illumina NovaSeq 6000. In TCRdb, the public reads were trimmed at Q25 with fastp and aligned with MiXCR, with productive beta chains retained. When rows share a CDR3 protein, they turn into one entry using the most common DNA and genes. The table for this sample lists a few hundred thousand distinct CDR3 sequences; approximately 4% of them were counted only once. The leading ten clones occupy around 23% of the sample. The sample here was PBMCs, taken 5 days after the yellow fever booster vaccination. The receptor set was obtained from a man between 18 and 29 years old who received the YFV17D yellow fever vaccine.

This rearrangement joins TRBV7-8 to TRBJ2-7; D is unresolved. This CDR3 is 14 amino acids long. The germline V and J ends were trimmed by 3 bases and 1 base, with 10 bases remaining between them. Germline V gene data show CDR1 as SGHVS and CDR2 as FQNEAQ. In nucleotides, the CDR3 is TGTGCCAGCAGCTTTAGTAGGGTTTCCTACGAGCAGTACTTC. Translating it yields CASSFSRVSYEQYF.

This clonotype was seen ten or more times. V and J are TRBV4-1 and TRBJ1-2, with a weak D call TRBD1 (5 bases). The length of the CDR3 is 17 residues. V shed 0 bases and J shed 4 bases, with 18 bases lying between them. The germline gives CDR1 MGHRA, CDR2 YSYEKL. CDR3 amino acids: CASSQDIGGVRGYGYTF. DNA for the CDR3: TGCGCCAGCAGCCAAGATATCGGGGGGGTCCGCGGCTATGGCTACACCTTC.

In this sample, this clonotype turned up a few times. The chain has TRBV12-3 or TRBV12-4 and TRBJ1-5; possibly TRBD1 for D (5 bases). Trimming pared 6 bases from V and 3 bases from J, leaving 12 bases between. The CDR3 loop spans 14 amino acids. CDR3 protein: CASRDQGPNQPQHF. The CDR3 coding sequence is TGTGCCAGCAGGGATCAGGGCCCCAATCAGCCCCAGCATTTT.

The chain employs TRBV7-9 and TRBJ1-1; D gene ambiguous. The CDR3 covers 15 residues. V lost 1 base and J lost 4, with 13 bases in between. Germline loops: CDR1 SEHNR, CDR2 FQNEAQ (reference sequence). The DNA of the CDR3 is TGTGCCAGCAGCTTAGGGGGAGGGTCTGGCACTGAAGCTTTCTTT. Amino acid sequence: CASSLGGGSGTEAFF.

This clonotype was counted between two and nine times. The chain has TRBV20-1 and TRBJ1-2, with 7 bases identical to TRBD1. Germline V gene data show CDR1 as DFQATT and CDR2 as SNEGSKA (reference sequence). The length of the CDR3 is 13 residues. The ends lost 1 base at V and 4 bases at J; junction bases unmatched: 3. The CDR3 nucleotides are TGCAGTGCTAGAGGCGGGGACAGCTATGGCTACACCTTC. Translated: CSARGGDSYGYTF.

The DNA of the CDR3 is TGTGCCAGCAGCTTAGAGCCGGGGGCATACGAGCAGTACTTC. Its translation is CASSLEPGAYEQYF. The rearrangement links TRBV7-2 to TRBJ2-7; D may be TRBD1 or TRBD2 (6 bases each). Trimming took 1 base from V and 4 from J, leaving 11 bases between them. CDR1 and CDR2 (germline): SGHTA, FQGNSA. The CDR3 consists of 14 residues.

The J gene is TRBJ2-2, the V gene TRBV24-1; possibly TRBD2 for D (6 bases). The CDR3 has 16 residues. With 1 base removed from V and 3 bases from J, the gap between germline ends came to 11 bases. Germline lookup yields CDR1 KGHDR and CDR2 SFDVKD. CDR3 in DNA: TGTGCCACCAGTGATTTATTCGGAGGGGACACCGGGGAGCTGTTTTTT. Protein product: CATSDLFGGDTGELFF.

This clonotype has only a few counts. The V gene is TRBV6-5, the J gene TRBJ1-1; possibly TRBD1 for D (5 bases). The CDR3 has 14 residues. V lost 6 bases and J 1 base, leaving 12 bases between the germline ends. CDR1 and CDR2 from the germline V gene are MNHEY and SVGAGI. As DNA, the CDR3 is TGTGCCAGCAGACTCGGGACGAGGAACACTGAAGCTTTCTTT. It is translated as CASRLGTRNTEAFF.